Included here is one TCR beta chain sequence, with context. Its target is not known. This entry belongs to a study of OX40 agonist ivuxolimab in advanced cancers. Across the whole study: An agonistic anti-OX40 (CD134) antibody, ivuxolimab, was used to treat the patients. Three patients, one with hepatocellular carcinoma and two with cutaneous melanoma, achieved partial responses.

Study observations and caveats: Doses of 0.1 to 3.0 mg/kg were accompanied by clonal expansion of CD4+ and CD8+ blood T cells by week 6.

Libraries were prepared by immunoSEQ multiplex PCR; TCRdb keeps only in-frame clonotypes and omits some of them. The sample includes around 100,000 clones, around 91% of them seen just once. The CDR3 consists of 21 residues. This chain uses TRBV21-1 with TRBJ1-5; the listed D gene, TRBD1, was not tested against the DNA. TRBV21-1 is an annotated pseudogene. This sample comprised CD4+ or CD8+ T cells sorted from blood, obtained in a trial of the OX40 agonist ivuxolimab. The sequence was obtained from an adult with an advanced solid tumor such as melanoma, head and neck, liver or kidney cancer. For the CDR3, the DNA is TGTGCCAGCAGCAAAGTCTGGTTTACCCCATTACAGGGACAGGGCAATCAGCCCCAGCATTTT. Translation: CASSKVWFTPLQGQGNQPQHF.